This is a list of T cell receptor beta chains from one sample in a study of CXCR3-negative and CXCR3-positive naive CD8 T cells. TCRdb re-called the 5' RACE reads, yielding one record per CDR3 amino acid sequence without DNA. The sample table includes some 25,000 distinct CDR3 sequences. The sequenced sample was naive CXCR3- CD8+ T cells from blood. These receptor sequences come from a human donor in good health. Some clones in this sample may be carry-over from other donors' samples. Each CDR3 is given with its conserved first and last residue. Each record gives: J gene, clone size, V gene, CDR3 protein. Rows may omit the clone size; those that give it use once, few, many or a size class.

J: TRBJ2-7
size: NA
V: TRBV5-1
CDR3: CASSATGPLYEQYF

J: TRBJ1-2
size: NA
V: TRBV7-9
CDR3: CASSTRDNYGYTF

J: TRBJ2-2
size: NA
V: TRBV29-1
CDR3: CSARQGLSGELFF

J: TRBJ2-1
size: NA
V: TRBV28
CDR3: CASSLTRSVNEQFF

J: TRBJ1-2
size: NA
V: TRBV27
CDR3: CASSLGQGDGYTF

J: TRBJ1-5
size: NA
V: TRBV20-1
CDR3: CSARDGGQPQHF

J: TRBJ1-1
size: NA
V: TRBV7-8
CDR3: CASSLGGGLLNTEAFF

J: TRBJ1-2
size: NA
V: TRBV30
CDR3: CAWSDGTSSGLGYTF

J: TRBJ2-5
size: NA
V: TRBV25-1
CDR3: CASSEWEETQYF

J: TRBJ1-1
size: medium-sized
V: TRBV7-9
CDR3: CASSLVQTMNTEAFF

J: TRBJ2-1
size: NA
V: TRBV7-6
CDR3: CASSLDGRYNEQFF

J: TRBJ1-1
size: NA
V: TRBV5-1
CDR3: CASSPPSGGLNTEAFF

J: TRBJ2-2
size: NA
V: TRBV15
CDR3: CATSVRVVGEGSGELFF

J: TRBJ2-5
size: NA
V: TRBV12-3/TRBV12-4
CDR3: CASSLYREQETQYF

J: TRBJ2-7
size: NA
V: TRBV4-1
CDR3: CASSQGVLTYEQYF

J: TRBJ2-7
size: NA
V: TRBV4-2
CDR3: CASSQDLDNSYEQYF

J: TRBJ2-1
size: NA
V: TRBV12-3/TRBV12-4
CDR3: CASSFVTNNEQFF

J: TRBJ2-3
size: NA
V: TRBV20-1
CDR3: CSARVGGTDTQYF

J: TRBJ2-7
size: NA
V: TRBV5-1
CDR3: CASSFGGDQGFSYEQYF

J: TRBJ2-7
size: NA
V: TRBV27
CDR3: CASSIKQGVYEQYF

J: TRBJ2-5
size: medium-sized
V: TRBV7-9
CDR3: CASSSRGARTQETQYF

J: TRBJ2-1
size: NA
V: TRBV9
CDR3: CASSVSGGSYNEQFF

J: TRBJ1-1
size: NA
V: TRBV6-5
CDR3: CASSYSAEGYIDTEAFF

J: TRBJ2-1
size: NA
V: TRBV7-9
CDR3: CASSPRGDYEQFF

J: TRBJ1-1
size: NA
V: TRBV6-5
CDR3: CASSVGQGTEAFF

J: TRBJ2-5
size: NA
V: TRBV7-9
CDR3: CASSSQGPETQYF

J: TRBJ2-2
size: NA
V: TRBV29-1
CDR3: CSVVLGTGELFF

J: TRBJ1-4
size: NA
V: TRBV25-1
CDR3: CASSEGEKVGEKLFF

J: TRBJ1-1
size: NA
V: TRBV27
CDR3: CASSLAGPAEAFF

J: TRBJ1-5
size: NA
V: TRBV18
CDR3: CASSPAGIYSNQPQHF

J: TRBJ1-5
size: NA
V: TRBV28
CDR3: CASSLEVATVNQPQHF

J: TRBJ1-1
size: NA
V: TRBV4-1
CDR3: CASSQVAGGTEAFF

J: TRBJ1-5
size: NA
V: TRBV28
CDR3: CASSYAGPQHF

J: TRBJ1-2
size: NA
V: TRBV29-1
CDR3: CSTPDRVGYTF

J: TRBJ2-3
size: NA
V: TRBV2
CDR3: CARAGLAGRTDTQYF

J: TRBJ1-1
size: NA
V: TRBV27
CDR3: CASSPGNPGTEAFF

J: TRBJ2-7
size: NA
V: TRBV28
CDR3: CASSFVGSSYEQYF

J: TRBJ2-7
size: NA
V: TRBV4-3
CDR3: CASSQDEAYEQYF

J: TRBJ1-1
size: NA
V: TRBV29-1
CDR3: CSVPGQNTEASF

J: TRBJ2-1
size: NA
V: TRBV28
CDR3: CASSFTSGGLYEQFF

J: TRBJ2-2
size: NA
V: TRBV6-1
CDR3: CASSEALEGVGTGELFF

J: TRBJ2-5
size: NA
V: TRBV4-2
CDR3: CASSQDDGDRQETQYF

J: TRBJ2-1
size: NA
V: TRBV19
CDR3: CASSITAREGRFTHLNEQFF

J: TRBJ1-1
size: NA
V: TRBV12-3/TRBV12-4
CDR3: CASSLGQPLRSTEAFF

J: TRBJ2-1
size: NA
V: TRBV20-1
CDR3: CSARGTSGGALVNEQFF

J: TRBJ2-7
size: NA
V: TRBV7-9
CDR3: CASSLELGTASYEQYF

J: TRBJ2-4
size: NA
V: TRBV7-8
CDR3: CASSPPTNENIQYF

J: TRBJ2-1
size: NA
V: TRBV7-9
CDR3: CAVRDPASSYNEQFF

J: TRBJ2-4
size: NA
V: TRBV2
CDR3: CASSEGNIQYF

J: TRBJ2-7
size: NA
V: TRBV7-9
CDR3: CASSLGVWPAQYF

J: TRBJ2-1
size: medium-sized
V: TRBV6-5
CDR3: CASSYSQGLDEQFF

J: TRBJ1-2
size: medium-sized
V: TRBV12-3/TRBV12-4
CDR3: CASSPAGFYGYTF

J: TRBJ1-5
size: NA
V: TRBV11-2
CDR3: CASSLTGNSNQPQHF

J: TRBJ2-2
size: NA
V: TRBV6-4
CDR3: CASSDSTNTGELFF

J: TRBJ2-1
size: NA
V: TRBV4-3
CDR3: CASSRLAGGLTEQFF

J: TRBJ2-5
size: NA
V: TRBV12-3/TRBV12-4
CDR3: CASSPLAGVETQYF

J: TRBJ2-5
size: NA
V: TRBV27
CDR3: CASRDLVLPATPYF

J: TRBJ2-7
size: NA
V: TRBV28
CDR3: CASSLYFYEQYF

J: TRBJ2-7
size: NA
V: TRBV15
CDR3: CATSSRGGLGSHEQYF

J: TRBJ2-3
size: NA
V: TRBV14
CDR3: CASALSNTQYF